The 26 T cell receptor beta chains in this list originate from one sample, sequenced in a study of blood T cell repertoires in COVID-19. Using immunoSEQ multiplex PCR, the repertoire was profiled, and TCRdb retains in-frame clones only, with some absent. This table holds over 250,000 clones, about four fifths found once. The specimen sequenced was peripheral blood. These receptors originate from a woman between 50 and 59 years old who had recovered from COVID-19.

The chain carries TRBV11-2 and TRBJ1-5; D gene unclear. Germline CDR1 is SGHAT and CDR2 is FQNNGV. Trimming pared 0 bases from V and 4 bases from J, leaving 7 bases between. This CDR3 comprises 14 residues. The CDR3 here is CASSLDRINQPQHF. The DNA for the CDR3 is TGTGCCAGCAGCTTAGACAGAATTAATCAGCCCCAGCATTTT.

This rearrangement joins TRBV4-1 to TRBJ2-4; D remains unclear. The CDR3 covers 16 residues. Trimming removed 4 bases at V and 5 bases at J, with 18 bases between. Germline CDR1 reads MGHRA; CDR2 reads YSYEKL. The CDR3 is CASSRRQSKEQNIQYF. The CDR3 region has the DNA TGCGCCAGCAGCCGCCGTCAATCCAAGGAGCAAAACATTCAGTACTTC.

This clone was recorded many times. The chain combines TRBV12-5 with TRBJ2-7; 7 bases align to TRBD1. The CDR3 is made up of 17 amino acids. V lost 6 bases to trimming and J lost 0 bases; unmatched junction nucleotides: 14. CDR1 and CDR2 from the germline V gene are LGHNT and FRNRAP. CDR3 coding DNA: TGTGCTAGTGGGGGACCCTCGGACAGGCGACTCTCCTACGAGCAGTACTTC. Protein: CASGGPSDRRLSYEQYF.

J is TRBJ1-2 and V is TRBV19; possibly TRBD1 for D (6 bases). This CDR3 has 14 amino acids. Germline CDR1 LNHDA, CDR2 SQIVND (reference sequence). V dropped 2 bases and J dropped 8 bases, with 15 bases sitting between them. The CDR3: CASSITGFFEGYTF. In DNA, the CDR3 is TGTGCCAGTAGTATAACAGGGTTCTTCGAGGGCTACACCTTC.

This clone has more than one count but fewer than ten. The rearrangement uses TRBV7-9 and TRBJ1-1; 9 bases fit TRBD1. After removal of 5 bases from V and 5 bases from J, the junction contained 6 bases not matched to a gene. The germline gives CDR1 SEHNR, CDR2 FQNEAQ (reference sequence). The CDR3 is made up of 14 amino acids. CDR3 residues: CASSPGQGGTEAFF. The CDR3, as DNA: TGTGCCAGCAGCCCGGGACAGGGTGGAACTGAAGCTTTCTTT.

This CDR3 reads CASSPPGQGVYGYTF. The CDR3 DNA is TGTGCCAGCAGCCCCCCGGGACAGGGTGTCTATGGCTACACCTTC. The rearrangement uses TRBV7-2 and TRBJ1-2, with 9 bases aligning to TRBD1. This CDR3 is 15 amino acids long. The V gene end was trimmed by 5 bases and the J gene end by 4 bases; junction bases not matched to a gene: 8. Germline loops: CDR1 SGHTA, CDR2 FQGNSA. Drawing the rest from reference TRBV7-2 and TRBJ1-2, the complete variable domain is GAGVSQSPSNKVTEKGKDVELRCDPISGHTALYWYRQSLGQGLEFLIYFQGNSAPDKSGLPSDRFSAERTGGSVSTLTIQRTQQEDSAVYLCASSPPGQGVYGYTFGSGTRLTVV.

The chain couples TRBV7-2 to TRBJ2-5; 11 nucleotides match TRBD2. CDR3 length equals 16 residues. The V gene's germline CDR1 is SGHTA and CDR2 FQGNSA. J lost 7 bases, V lost 5 bases, and 12 bases had no gene match. As DNA, the CDR3 is TGTGCCAGCAGCCCCGACTGGACTAGCGGGTGGATGACCCAGTACTTC. It codes for CASSPDWTSGWMTQYF.

The V call is TRBV5-8, the J call TRBJ1-1; TRBD1 matches 9 bases. Per the germline V gene, CDR1 is SGHTS and CDR2 is YDEGEE. The J segment lost 8 bases and the V segment lost 4 bases, leaving 6 bases of the junction unmatched. The CDR3 has 13 residues. CDR3 residues: CASSPGQGREAFF. CDR3 sequence (DNA): TGTGCCAGCAGCCCGGGACAGGGTAGAGAAGCTTTCTTT.

V gene TRBV3-1 (or the pseudogene TRBV3-2) combines with J gene TRBJ2-7; 10 bases fit TRBD1. Looked up from germline, CDR1 is LGHDT and CDR2 is YNNKEL (reference sequence). The CDR3 has 15 residues. Germline trimming cut 4 bases from V and 2 bases from J; bases unmatched to any gene: 5. CDR3 coding DNA: TGTGCCAGCAGCCTGTCGGGACAGGGGACCTACGAGCAGTACTTC. Amino acid sequence: CASSLSGQGTYEQYF.

This rearrangement joins TRBV5-4 to TRBJ1-1; perhaps TRBD1 as D (6 bases). The CDR3 extends over 16 amino acids. Per the germline V gene, CDR1 is SGHNT and CDR2 is YYREEE (reference sequence). V lost 0 bases and J 1 base, leaving 13 bases between the germline ends. The CDR3 loop is CASSLDTGLGNTEAFF. CDR3 nucleotide sequence: TGTGCCAGCAGCTTGGATACAGGGCTCGGGAACACTGAAGCTTTCTTT.

V usage is TRBV2 and J usage is TRBJ2-4; 15 bases fit TRBD2. Germline CDR1 reads SNHLY; CDR2 reads FYNNEI. This CDR3 spans 15 amino acids. The J segment lost 10 bases and the V segment lost 3 bases, leaving 4 bases of the junction unmatched. CDR3 sequence (DNA): TGTGCCAGCAGTGAGGGACTAGCGGGGGGAAGGATTCAGTACTTC. Translation gives CASSEGLAGGRIQYF.

The chain joins TRBV5-4 to TRBJ1-1; 9 nucleotides agree with TRBD1. Looked up from germline, CDR1 is SGHNT and CDR2 is YYREEE (reference sequence). The J segment lost 5 bases and the V segment lost 4 bases, leaving 9 bases of the junction unmatched. This CDR3 comprises 15 residues. The CDR3 region has the DNA TGTGCCAGCAGCCTTCCGGACAGGGGAGGAACTGAAGCTTTCTTT. Translated: CASSLPDRGGTEAFF. Complete variable domain (other parts from reference TRBV5-4 and TRBJ1-1): ETGVTQSPTHLIKTRGQQVTLRCSSQSGHNTVSWYQQALGQGPQFIFQYYREEENGRGNFPPRFSGLQFPNYSSELNVNALELDDSALYLCASSLPDRGGTEAFFGQGTRLTVV.

This clone was found once. The gene calls are TRBV7-2 and TRBJ1-2, with D hard to call. The germline CDR1 and CDR2 sequences are SGHTA and FQGNSA. This CDR3 has 14 amino acids. Between the trimmed V and J ends, which lost 1 base and 2 bases, there was a span of 8 bases. CDR3 protein: CASSLDSNNYGYTF. For the CDR3, the DNA is TGTGCCAGCAGCTTAGACAGTAACAACTATGGCTACACCTTC.

The chain has TRBV20-1 and TRBJ2-7; D unresolved. The V and J ends lost 3 bases and 7 bases respectively, with 19 bases between them. CDR3 length: 14 amino acids. CDR1 and CDR2 (germline): DFQATT, SNEGSKA (reference sequence). CDR3 amino acids: CSASPRVDSVEQYF. DNA of the CDR3: TGCAGTGCTAGTCCTCGTGTTGACTCGGTGGAGCAGTACTTC.

This chain uses TRBV5-6 with TRBJ2-1; 8 positions match TRBD2. The CDR3 has 16 amino acids. The V and J ends lost 4 bases and 6 bases, in that order; junction bases with no gene match: 12. Germline V gene lookup returns CDR1 SGHDT and CDR2 YYEEEE. CDR3 protein: CASSPLREGRLNEQFF. The CDR3 DNA reads TGTGCCAGCAGCCCCCTTCGGGAGGGCCGCCTCAATGAGCAGTTCTTC.

This chain links TRBV4-2 with TRBJ1-5, with no clear D. Germline V gene data show CDR1 as LGHNA and CDR2 as YNFKEQ. Trimming pared 6 bases from V and 0 bases from J, leaving 6 bases between. There are 13 residues in the CDR3. The chain's CDR3 is CASSRNSNQPQHF. The CDR3 bases are TGTGCCAGCAGTAGAAATAGCAATCAGCCCCAGCATTTT.

This chain connects TRBV19 to TRBJ1-1; D might be TRBD1 (5 bases). CDR1 and CDR2 from the germline V gene are LNHDA and SQIVND (reference sequence). This CDR3 comprises 15 residues. Between the trimmed V and J ends, which lost 7 bases and 0 bases, there was a span of 15 bases. CDR3 coding DNA: TGTGCCAGTATCTCCTTAGGACAAATGAACACTGAAGCTTTCTTT. Translated: CASISLGQMNTEAFF.

V and J are TRBV7-3 and TRBJ2-3; 12 nucleotides line up with TRBD2. The germline CDR1 and CDR2 sequences are SGHTA and FQGTGA. The CDR3 has 16 residues. The V segment lost 4 bases and the J segment 6 bases; nucleotides outside the gene matches: 8. The CDR3 sequence: CASSYGLAGSVDTQYF. The DNA for the CDR3 is TGTGCCAGCAGCTACGGACTAGCGGGATCGGTGGATACGCAGTATTTT.

This clone has just a few counts. The chain carries TRBV7-8 and TRBJ1-6; a weak D match, TRBD1 (5 bases). The V end lost 1 base, the J end lost 4 bases, and 11 bases lay between the germline ends. The germline V gene has CDR1 SGHVS and CDR2 FQNEAQ. The CDR3 has 16 residues. CDR3 in DNA: TGTGCCAGCAGCTTAGGAGCAGGGACTTATAATTCACCCCTCCACTTT. Translating gives CASSLGAGTYNSPLHF.

The table lists this clone with a few counts. The rearrangement uses TRBV6-2 or TRBV6-3 and TRBJ2-7; 8 nucleotides line up with TRBD1. Losses at the gene ends were 2 bases for V and 4 bases for J; bases not matched to a gene: 4. Per germline, CDR1 MNHEY and CDR2 SVGEGT. The CDR3 totals 14 residues. CDR3 bases: TGTGCCAGCAGTTACGGAGACAGGGGTTACGAGCAGTACTTC. It yields the protein CASSYGDRGYEQYF.

This sequence joins TRBV5-1 and TRBJ2-6; 12 bases line up with TRBD2. CDR3 length equals 17 residues. CDR1 is SGHRS and CDR2 is YFSETQ in the germline V gene. V lost 4 bases and J lost 2; bases outside the gene matches: 4. CDR3 nucleotides: TGCGCCAGCAGCATGCTAGCGGGGGGGCCTGGGGCCAACGTCCTGACTTTC. Protein: CASSMLAGGPGANVLTF.

This clone was found a few times. The chain joins TRBV9 to TRBJ2-3; 7 bases align to TRBD1. This CDR3 is 15 amino acids long. Germline-derived CDR1 and CDR2 are SGDLS and YYNGEE. V trimming: 2 bases; J trimming: 5 bases; junction bases outside the gene matches: 8. CDR3 in DNA: TGTGCCAGCAGCGTGTGGGACAGTGATCAAGATACGCAGTATTTT. Translation gives CASSVWDSDQDTQYF.

The rearrangement joins TRBV9 to TRBJ2-7, with a tentative D call TRBD1 (5 bases). CDR1 and CDR2 (germline): SGDLS, YYNGEE. Trimming removed 0 bases at V and 3 bases at J, with 19 bases between. The CDR3 is made up of 17 amino acids. CDR3 sequence reads: CASSVASRGCVVYEQYF. The CDR3 DNA is TGTGCCAGCAGCGTAGCATCTAGGGGATGTGTAGTCTACGAGCAGTACTTC.

The J gene is TRBJ2-7, the V gene TRBV27; D perhaps matches TRBD1 (5 bases). Per the germline V gene, CDR1 is MNHEY and CDR2 is SMNVEV (reference sequence). CDR3 length equals 15 residues. V lost 5 bases, J lost 6 bases, and 20 bases lay in between. This chain's CDR3 is CASSPITTASPEQYF. The CDR3 DNA follows: TGTGCCAGCAGTCCCATCACGACAGCCAGCCCCGAGCAGTACTTC.

V is TRBV4-1 and J is TRBJ1-1; no firm D call. Trimming pared 0 bases from V and 9 bases from J, leaving 17 bases between. The CDR3 has 15 residues. Germline lookup yields CDR1 MGHRA and CDR2 YSYEKL. CDR3 sequence: CASSQDFSSGRKAFF. The CDR3 bases are TGCGCCAGCAGCCAAGATTTTTCGAGCGGGAGAAAAGCTTTCTTT.

This chain's CDR3 is CASSLGLAGVSQYF. The CDR3 bases are TGTGCCAGCAGCTTAGGACTAGCGGGAGTATCGCAGTATTTT. This sequence joins TRBV7-3 and TRBJ2-3; 13 bases fit TRBD2. V gave up 2 bases and J gave up 10 bases; unmatched junction bases: 3. CDR3 length: 14 amino acids. Germline V gene lookup returns CDR1 SGHTA and CDR2 FQGTGA.